This T cell receptor beta chain derives from a study of blood T cell repertoires in COVID-19. Repertoires were generated with immunoSEQ multiplex PCR, while TCRdb's copy carries only in-frame clones and drops some. This repertoire shows tens of thousands of clones, about four fifths found once; its top ten account for approximately 44%. CDR3 length: 14 residues. Per germline, CDR1 MNHEY and CDR2 SVGAGI. V dropped 4 bases and J dropped 6; count of bases not matched to a gene: 3. This clone has only a few counts. The sequencing input was peripheral blood. This chain connects TRBV6-5 to TRBJ1-5; 10 nucleotides align to TRBD1. The sequence was collected from a man older than 75 with acute or convalescent COVID-19. CDR3 loop: CASSSDRGFQPQHF. The CDR3 coding sequence is TGTGCCAGCAGTTCGGACAGGGGGTTTCAGCCCCAGCATTTT.